The rows below give T cell receptor beta chains drawn from one sample of a study of blood T cells in healthy people across ages. TCRdb reprocessed the 5' RACE reads with MiXCR, giving one entry per CDR3 protein. Of about 1.4 million distinct CDR3 sequences listed, roughly 59% were seen once; the top ten hold under 8.5%. The sample comprised blood. The receptors here all came from a man between 18 and 35 years old in good health. CDR3s include the opening cysteine and the closing phenylalanine or tryptophan. The D gene is left open where the match is weak. The size entry is marked missing in some rows and otherwise reads once, few, many or a size class.

v_gene	j_gene	abundance	d_gene	CDR3aa	CDR3nt
TRBV3-1	TRBJ2-1	-	-	CASSYSGSSTGQFF	TGTGCCAGCAGCTATTCCGGGTCCAGCACCGGACAGTTCTTC
TRBV20-1	TRBJ1-1	few	-	CSARDQRGVRNTEAFF	TGCAGTGCTAGAGATCAGAGGGGGGTCCGAAACACTGAAGCTTTCTTT
TRBV29-1	TRBJ2-1	-	TRBD2	CSVESLAGIYNEQFF	TGCAGCGTTGAGTCACTAGCGGGAATCTACAATGAGCAGTTCTTC
TRBV28	TRBJ1-5	-	TRBD1	CASSHRGWSNQPQHF	TGTGCCAGCAGTCACAGGGGATGGAGCAATCAGCCCCAGCATTTT
TRBV2	TRBJ2-7	-	TRBD2	CASSSRTSGGSEQYF	TGTGCCAGCAGTTCCCGGACTAGCGGGGGTAGCGAGCAGTACTTC
TRBV29-1	TRBJ1-2	many	-	CSVEEEWEGVYGYTF	TGCAGCGTTGAAGAGGAGTGGGAGGGAGTGTATGGCTACACCTTC
TRBV9	TRBJ2-1	-	-	CASSASGLYEQFF	TGTGCCAGCAGCGCCTCCGGACTCTATGAGCAGTTCTTC
TRBV28	TRBJ2-5	-	-	CASSLPNRVETQYF	TGTGCCAGCAGTTTACCGAACAGGGTGGAGACCCAGTACTTC
TRBV4-1	TRBJ2-1	-	-	CASSQEGGRPGNEQFF	TGCGCCAGCAGCCAAGAGGGCGGCCGCCCTGGGAATGAGCAGTTCTTC
TRBV3-1	TRBJ2-6	-	TRBD2	CAGSQPLLAGAPSGANVLTF	TGTGCCGGCAGCCAGCCCCTTCTAGCGGGGGCCCCCTCTGGGGCCAACGTCCTGACTTTC
TRBV2	TRBJ2-6	once	-	CASSDTSFSGANVPTF	TGTGCCAGCAGTGATACTAGCTTTTCTGGGGCCAACGTCCCGACTTTC
TRBV7-9	TRBJ2-4	-	-	CASSQTGGENIQYF	TGTGCCAGCAGCCAGACCGGAGGGGAAAACATTCAGTACTTC
TRBV28	TRBJ2-6	-	TRBD2	CATCPGGATGANVLTF	TGTGCCACCTGTCCCGGGGGGGCTACTGGGGCCAACGTCCTGACTTTC
TRBV15	TRBJ2-6	-	-	CATSTSAASGANVLTF	TGTGCCACCAGCACCTCAGCAGCCTCTGGGGCCAACGTCCTGACTTTC
TRBV11-2	TRBJ2-5	-	-	CASSLGEINWSETQYF	TGTGCCAGCAGCTTAGGGGAGATCAATTGGAGCGAGACCCAGTACTTC
TRBV4-3	TRBJ2-7	-	-	CASSRDLRESSYEQYF	TGCGCCAGCAGCCGCGATTTGCGGGAAAGCTCCTACGAGCAGTACTTC
TRBV6-5	TRBJ1-2	-	-	CASSSAGQQEGYTF	TGTGCCAGCAGTTCGGCGGGCCAGCAGGAGGGCTACACCTTC
TRBV5-1	TRBJ2-1	few	TRBD2	CASSRRTSGSREQFF	TGCGCCAGCAGCCGAAGGACTAGCGGGAGTCGTGAGCAGTTCTTC
TRBV9	TRBJ2-1	-	-	CASSVVGQGHFNEQFF	TGTGCCAGCAGCGTAGTGGGGCAGGGGCACTTCAATGAGCAGTTCTTC
TRBV11-1	TRBJ2-5	-	TRBD2	CASSLTSGGLGETQYF	TGTGCCAGCAGCCTGACTAGCGGGGGCCTCGGGGAGACCCAGTACTTC
TRBV27	TRBJ2-6	-	-	CASSLWTSGANVLTF	TGTGCCAGCAGTTTATGGACCTCCGGGGCCAACGTCCTGACTTTC
TRBV27	TRBJ2-3	-	-	CASSLLGGPSSTDTQYF	TGTGCCAGCAGTTTACTCGGGGGTCCGTCTAGCACAGATACGCAGTATTTT
TRBV4-1	TRBJ2-4	once	TRBD2	CASSRPGLAGGENIQYF	TGCGCCAGCAGCAGGCCGGGACTAGCGGGGGGGGAAAACATTCAGTACTTC
TRBV6-2/TRBV6-3	TRBJ2-7	few	-	CASSFLRQSRYEQYF	TGTGCCAGCAGTTTCCTGCGACAATCTCGCTACGAGCAGTACTTC
TRBV7-9	TRBJ2-7	few	-	CASSLGPLRVYEQYF	TGTGCCAGCAGCTTAGGGCCCCTCAGGGTGTACGAGCAGTACTTC
TRBV5-4	TRBJ1-2	-	-	CASTMRGAGYGYTF	TGTGCCAGCACCATGAGGGGGGCTGGCTATGGCTACACCTTC
TRBV4-3	TRBJ1-4	-	-	CASSQGKGDPTNEKLFF	TGCGCCAGCAGCCAAGGCAAGGGTGACCCAACTAATGAAAAACTGTTTTTT
TRBV28	TRBJ1-2	-	-	CASSWGYGYTF	TGTGCCAGCAGTTGGGGCTATGGCTACACCTTC